This T cell receptor beta chain appears in the sequencing data of a study of tumor-infiltrating lymphocytes in localized non-small cell lung cancer. This clone is medium-sized by share. Its specificity is not known. The study's findings and limits: Higher tumor T cell infiltration than in uninvolved lung was supported by TCRbeta sequencing.

Trimming at V came to 4 bases and at J to 8 bases, leaving 10 bases not matched to a gene. The CDR3 runs to 15 residues. Germline V lookup: CDR1 LGHNA, CDR2 YSLEER. Clones were sequenced by immunoSEQ multiplex PCR, and TCRdb holds only the in-frame ones, with some missing. The table lists around 12,000 clones, 65% to 75% of them singletons. The gene calls are TRBV4-3 and TRBJ1-3, with TRBD1 matching over 8 bases. The TCR sequence derives from a human donor with non-small cell lung cancer. The specimen sequenced was uninvolved lung tissue not adjacent to the tumor. The CDR3 loop reads CASSRGTGNRDTIYF. CDR3 in DNA: TGCGCCAGCAGCCGAGGGACAGGCAACAGGGACACCATATATTTT.